A selection of T cell receptor beta chains follows, all from one sample in a study of T cells in Graves' hyperthyroidism and ophthalmopathy. TCRdb re-analysed the multiplex PCR reads in MiXCR, keeping a single row per CDR3 protein. The profile shows 600,000 to 650,000 distinct CDR3 sequences, less than 25% of them singletons. Material: blood. These receptor sequences come from a man aged 30 to 39 with Graves' ophthalmopathy. CDR3s include the opening cysteine and the closing phenylalanine or tryptophan. Fields, in order: V gene, J gene, CDR3 protein.

V: TRBV30
J: TRBJ2-3
CDR3: CAWSKGPDTQYF

V: TRBV6-1
J: TRBJ2-6
CDR3: CASRGDREGANVLTF

V: TRBV5-1
J: TRBJ1-1
CDR3: CASSLARGGESAFF

V: TRBV7-7
J: TRBJ2-3
CDR3: CASSLTASGIRWGSTDTQYF

V: TRBV10-3
J: TRBJ1-2
CDR3: CAISESTAGPYGYTF

V: TRBV28
J: TRBJ1-5
CDR3: CASSPDRAARNQPQHF

V: TRBV28
J: TRBJ2-2
CDR3: CASSDIGELFF

V: TRBV5-1
J: TRBJ2-1
CDR3: CASSLSESSRDRGRNEQFF

V: TRBV7-9
J: TRBJ2-1
CDR3: CASSLHGTSGRATGNEQFF

V: TRBV7-9
J: TRBJ2-1
CDR3: CASSLKGQGYNEQFF

V: TRBV20-1
J: TRBJ2-3
CDR3: CSARESFTDTQYF

V: TRBV11-2
J: TRBJ2-3
CDR3: CASSVVGRTDTQYF

V: TRBV27
J: TRBJ2-3
CDR3: CASSFAPSTDTQYF

V: TRBV7-6
J: TRBJ1-1
CDR3: CASSSPAGTLNTEAFF

V: TRBV7-9
J: TRBJ2-1
CDR3: CASSMGQFKPFF

V: TRBV7-2
J: TRBJ2-2
CDR3: CASSPPGTALYTGELFF

V: TRBV27
J: TRBJ1-6
CDR3: CASSLQGAGSPLHF

V: TRBV28
J: TRBJ1-2
CDR3: CASSLQSGWVGYTF

V: TRBV19
J: TRBJ1-2
CDR3: CASSIAGRRGYTF

V: TRBV4-1
J: TRBJ1-1
CDR3: CASTSSSGTEAFF

V: TRBV12-5
J: TRBJ2-2
CDR3: CASGDGQTPTGELFF

V: TRBV27
J: TRBJ2-5
CDR3: CASSSGLAGMGETQYF

V: TRBV27
J: TRBJ2-1
CDR3: CASSLLGGRASYNEQFF

V: TRBV28
J: TRBJ2-7
CDR3: CASSLSGTPSHEQYF